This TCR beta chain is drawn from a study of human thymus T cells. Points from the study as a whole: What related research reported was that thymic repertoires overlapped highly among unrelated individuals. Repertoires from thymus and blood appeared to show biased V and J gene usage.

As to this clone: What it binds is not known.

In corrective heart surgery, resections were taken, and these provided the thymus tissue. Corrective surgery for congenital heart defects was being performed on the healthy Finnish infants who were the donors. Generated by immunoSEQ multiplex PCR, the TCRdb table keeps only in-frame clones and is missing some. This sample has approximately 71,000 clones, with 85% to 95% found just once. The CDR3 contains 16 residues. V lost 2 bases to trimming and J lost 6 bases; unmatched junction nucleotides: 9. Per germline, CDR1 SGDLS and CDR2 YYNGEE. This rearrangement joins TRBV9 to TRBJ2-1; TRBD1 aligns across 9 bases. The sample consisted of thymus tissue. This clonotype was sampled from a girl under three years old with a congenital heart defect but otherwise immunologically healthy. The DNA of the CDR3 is TGTGCCAGCAGCGTCCGATGGGACAGGGTAGGCAATGAGCAGTTCTTC. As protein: CASSVRWDRVGNEQFF. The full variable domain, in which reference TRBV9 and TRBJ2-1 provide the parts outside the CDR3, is DSGVTQTPKHLITATGQRVTLRCSPRSGDLSVYWYQQSLDQGLQFLIQYYNGEERAKGNILERFSAQQFPDLHSELNLSSLELGDSALYFCASSVRWDRVGNEQFFGPGTRLTVL.